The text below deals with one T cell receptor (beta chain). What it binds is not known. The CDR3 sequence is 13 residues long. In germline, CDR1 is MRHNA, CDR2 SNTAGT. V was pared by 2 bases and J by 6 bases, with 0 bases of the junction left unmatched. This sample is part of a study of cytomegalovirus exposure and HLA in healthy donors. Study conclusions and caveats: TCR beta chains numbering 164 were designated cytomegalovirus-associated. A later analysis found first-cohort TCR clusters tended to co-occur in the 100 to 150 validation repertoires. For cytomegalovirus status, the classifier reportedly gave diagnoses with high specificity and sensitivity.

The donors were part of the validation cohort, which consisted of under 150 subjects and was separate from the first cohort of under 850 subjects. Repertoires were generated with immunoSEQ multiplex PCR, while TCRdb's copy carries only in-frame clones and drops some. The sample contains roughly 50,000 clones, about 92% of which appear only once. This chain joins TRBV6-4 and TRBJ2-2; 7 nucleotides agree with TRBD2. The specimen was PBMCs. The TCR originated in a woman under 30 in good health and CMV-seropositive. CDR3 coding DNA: TGTGCCAGCAGTGACGGGGGGGCCGGGGAGCTGTTTTTT. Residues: CASSDGGAGELFF.